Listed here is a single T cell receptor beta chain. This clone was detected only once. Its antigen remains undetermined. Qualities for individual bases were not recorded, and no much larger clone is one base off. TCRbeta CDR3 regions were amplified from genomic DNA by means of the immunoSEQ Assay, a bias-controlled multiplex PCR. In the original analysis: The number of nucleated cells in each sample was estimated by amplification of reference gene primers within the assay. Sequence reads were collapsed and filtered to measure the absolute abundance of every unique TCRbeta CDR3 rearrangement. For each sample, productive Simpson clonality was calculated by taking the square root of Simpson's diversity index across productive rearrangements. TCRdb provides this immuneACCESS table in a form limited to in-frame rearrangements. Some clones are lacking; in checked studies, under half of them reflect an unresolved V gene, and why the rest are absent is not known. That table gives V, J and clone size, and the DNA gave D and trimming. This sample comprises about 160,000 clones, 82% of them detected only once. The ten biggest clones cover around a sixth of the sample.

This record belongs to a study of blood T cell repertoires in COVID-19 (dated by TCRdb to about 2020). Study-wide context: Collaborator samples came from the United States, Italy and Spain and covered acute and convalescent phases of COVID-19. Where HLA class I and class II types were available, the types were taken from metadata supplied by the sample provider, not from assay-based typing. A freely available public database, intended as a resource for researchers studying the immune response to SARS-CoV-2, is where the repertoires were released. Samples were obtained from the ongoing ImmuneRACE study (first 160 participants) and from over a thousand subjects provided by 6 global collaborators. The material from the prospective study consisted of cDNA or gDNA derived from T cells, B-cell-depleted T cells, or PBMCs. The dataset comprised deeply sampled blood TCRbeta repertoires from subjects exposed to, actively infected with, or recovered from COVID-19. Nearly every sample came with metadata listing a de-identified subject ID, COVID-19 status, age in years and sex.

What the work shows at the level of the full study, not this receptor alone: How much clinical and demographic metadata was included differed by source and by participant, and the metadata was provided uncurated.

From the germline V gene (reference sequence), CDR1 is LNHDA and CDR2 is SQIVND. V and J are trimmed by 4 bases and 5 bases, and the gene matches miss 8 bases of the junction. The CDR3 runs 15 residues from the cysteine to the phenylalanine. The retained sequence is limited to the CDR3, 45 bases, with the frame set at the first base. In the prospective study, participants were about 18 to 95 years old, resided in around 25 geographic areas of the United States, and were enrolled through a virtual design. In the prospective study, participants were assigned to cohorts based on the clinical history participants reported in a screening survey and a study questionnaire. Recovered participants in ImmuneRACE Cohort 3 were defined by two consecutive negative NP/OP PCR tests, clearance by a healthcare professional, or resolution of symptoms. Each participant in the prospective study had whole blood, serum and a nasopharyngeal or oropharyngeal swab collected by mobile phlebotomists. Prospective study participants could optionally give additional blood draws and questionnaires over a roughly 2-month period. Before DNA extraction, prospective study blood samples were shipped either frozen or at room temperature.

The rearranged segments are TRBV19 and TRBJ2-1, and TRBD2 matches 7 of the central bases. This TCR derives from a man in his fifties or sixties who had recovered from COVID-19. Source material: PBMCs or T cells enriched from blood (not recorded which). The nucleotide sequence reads TGTGCCAGTAGTACCGGGGGAGGGCGGGACAATGAGCAGTTCTTC. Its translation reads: CASSTGGGRDNEQFF.